Following are 29 T cell receptor beta chains from one sample sequenced in a study of regulatory T cells in long-lasting Graves disease. In building TCR beta libraries, iRepertoire HTBI primers were used together with Arm-PCR of CDR3 regions. Via MiXCR, TCRdb re-called the multiplex PCR reads, giving one row per CDR3 protein. This sample has around 420,000 distinct CDR3 sequences, with around 16% found just once. Time point of the sample: newly diagnosed GD, antithyroid drugs for less than 3 months. The TCR library used RNA extracted from PBMCs. The same sample was also studied in work on T cells in Graves' hyperthyroidism and ophthalmopathy.

The material sequenced was peripheral blood mononuclear cells (PBMCs), taken at new diagnosis, from a patient treated with antithyroid drugs. The receptor set was obtained from a woman between 35 and 50 years old with Graves disease.

At least ten counts were recorded for this clonotype. The V and J genes are TRBV30 and TRBJ2-2, with D maybe TRBD1 (5 bases). Germline values: CDR1 GTSNPN, CDR2 SVGIG (reference sequence). CDR3 size: 14 residues. V shed 4 bases and J shed 0 bases, with 9 bases lying between them. The CDR3 DNA sequence: TGTGCCTGGACGAGGACATCGAACACCGGGGAGCTGTTTTTT. Its translation: CAWTRTSNTGELFF.

The J gene is TRBJ2-1, the V gene TRBV5-1; D is uncertain. The V end lost 1 base, the J end lost 0 bases, and 11 bases lay between the germline ends. The CDR3 length is 16 residues. Germline CDR1 reads SGHRS; CDR2 reads YFSETQ. CDR3 coding DNA: TGCGCCAGCAGCTTGTATCAAGGTCCCTCCTACAATGAGCAGTTCTTC. Protein: CASSLYQGPSYNEQFF.

Many counts were recorded for this clonotype. J is TRBJ2-7 and V is TRBV7-2; unclear D gene. The germline gives CDR1 SGHTA, CDR2 FQGNSA. Trimming pared 5 bases from V and 0 bases from J, leaving 17 bases between. The CDR3 consists of 16 residues. This chain's CDR3 is CASSNPSAVSSYEQYF. The CDR3 DNA is TGTGCCAGCAGCAATCCCTCTGCGGTGAGCTCCTACGAGCAGTACTTC.

This clonotype was counted many times. This chain joins TRBV6-5 and TRBJ2-7; TRBD1 is a possible D gene (6 bases). Trimming took 3 bases from V and 6 from J, leaving 15 bases between them. CDR1 is MNHEY, CDR2 SVGAGI, per germline. CDR3 length: 14 amino acids. The CDR3 here is CASSYGGFSAEQYF. In DNA, the CDR3 is TGTGCCAGCAGTTATGGGGGCTTCTCGGCCGAGCAGTACTTC.

This clonotype appeared many times. The genes are TRBV5-6 and TRBJ1-1; 7 bases align to TRBD1. V gave up 3 bases and J gave up 7 bases; unmatched junction bases: 6. This CDR3 has 13 residues. Per germline, CDR1 SGHDT and CDR2 YYEEEE. CDR3 amino acids: CASSSGTAFEAFF. As DNA, the CDR3 is TGTGCCAGCAGCTCCGGGACAGCCTTTGAAGCTTTCTTT.

This clonotype occurred many times. This chain joins TRBV6-1 and TRBJ2-7; no clear D gene. Trimming pared 4 bases from V and 3 bases from J, leaving 16 bases between. Germline CDR1 and CDR2: MNHNS and SASEGT. The CDR3 contains 15 residues. The chain's CDR3 is CASSGGVQSIYEQYF. In DNA form, the CDR3 reads TGTGCCAGCAGTGGAGGAGTACAGTCCATCTACGAGCAGTACTTC.

The chain is built from TRBV29-1 and TRBJ2-7; 8 positions agree with TRBD1. The CDR3 spans 12 residues. Trimming at V came to 7 bases and at J to 2 bases, leaving 4 bases not matched to a gene. Germline V CDR1 and CDR2: SQVTM, ANQGSEA. CDR3 DNA sequence: TGCAGCGCCCGACAGGGGACCTACGAGCAGTACTTC. Amino acid sequence: CSARQGTYEQYF.

This clonotype has a count of ten or more. The chain's CDR3 is CSASTSGSFGDTQYF. DNA for the CDR3: TGCAGTGCATCTACTAGCGGGAGCTTCGGGGATACGCAGTATTTT. The V gene is TRBV20-1, the J gene TRBJ2-3, with 11 bases fitting TRBD2. Trimming cost V 6 bases and J 6 bases; bases outside gene matches: 11. Germline V gene data show CDR1 as DFQATT and CDR2 as SNEGSKA (reference sequence). CDR3 length: 15 residues.

In this sample, this clonotype turned up many times. This chain connects TRBV28 to TRBJ1-4; 7 bases map to TRBD1. The germline V gene encodes CDR1 MDHEN and CDR2 SYDVKM. The CDR3 runs to 17 residues. Unmatched junction bases numbered 7, after V lost 3 bases and J lost 0 bases. The DNA for the CDR3 is TGTGCCAGCAGTTTCTCCGGGACAGATGCAACTAATGAAAAACTGTTTTTT. It is translated as CASSFSGTDATNEKLFF.

This clonotype was counted at least ten times. The chain carries TRBV6-2 or TRBV6-3 and TRBJ2-1, with TRBD1 matching over 10 bases. V trimming: 5 bases; J trimming: 9 bases; junction bases outside the gene matches: 13. The germline V gene encodes CDR1 MNHEY and CDR2 SVGEGT. The CDR3 extends over 16 amino acids. The CDR3 spells CASSEYPGTGAIEQFF. CDR3 bases: TGTGCCAGCAGTGAGTATCCCGGGACAGGGGCAATTGAGCAGTTCTTC.

This clonotype has just a few counts. The V call is TRBV18, the J call TRBJ2-2; D may be TRBD1 (5 bases). V was trimmed by 10 bases and J by 1 base, leaving 13 bases between them. The CDR3 totals 14 residues. In germline, CDR1 is KGHSH, CDR2 LQKENI. CDR3 protein: CATTPDRNTGELFF. CDR3 in DNA: TGTGCCACTACTCCCGACAGGAACACCGGGGAGCTGTTTTTT.

There are many counts of this clonotype. The chain links TRBV4-1 to TRBJ2-5, with D possibly TRBD2 on 6 matching bases. Germline CDR1 reads MGHRA; CDR2 reads YSYEKL. V was shortened by 0 bases and J by 0 bases, with 11 bases between the two germline ends. The CDR3 has 16 residues. The CDR3 loop reads CASSQDYAGYQETQYF. CDR3 coding DNA: TGCGCCAGCAGCCAAGATTACGCGGGGTACCAAGAGACCCAGTACTTC.

The genes are TRBV13 and TRBJ2-1; TRBD2 is a possible D gene (5 bases). The germline gives CDR1 PRHDT, CDR2 FYEKMQ (reference sequence). The V and J ends lost 4 bases and 7 bases respectively, with 20 bases between them. The CDR3 is 16 amino acids. CDR3 coding DNA: TGTGCCAGCAGCTCTACGCCGGGAAATGAAAGGAATGAGCAGTTCTTC. This gives the protein CASSSTPGNERNEQFF.

This clonotype was recorded many times. The gene calls are TRBV2 and TRBJ1-3; no reliable D call. The V and J ends lost 8 bases and 0 bases respectively, with 11 bases between them. Germline V gene lookup returns CDR1 SNHLY and CDR2 FYNNEI. The CDR3 consists of 14 residues. The chain's CDR3 is CASGDGDSGNTIYF. The CDR3 nucleotides read TGTGCCAGCGGCGATGGAGACTCTGGAAACACCATATATTTT. Filled out from reference TRBV2 and TRBJ1-3, the complete variable domain reads EPEVTQTPSHQVTQMGQEVILRCVPISNHLYFYWYRQILGQKVEFLVSFYNNEISEKSEIFDDQFSVERPDGSNFTLKIRSTKLEDSAMYFCASGDGDSGNTIYFGEGSWLTVV.

V is TRBV12-3 or TRBV12-4 and J is TRBJ2-5; D might be TRBD1 (6 bases). The CDR3 spans 14 residues. The ends were cut back, 5 bases at V and 2 bases at J, with 12 bases in the middle. The CDR3 sequence: CASSLRDKQETQYF. CDR3 in DNA: TGTGCCAGCAGTCTCCGGGACAAACAAGAGACCCAGTACTTC.

This clonotype occurred many times. The chain is built from TRBV2 and TRBJ1-5, with D possibly TRBD1 on 5 matching bases. From germline, CDR1 is SNHLY and CDR2 FYNNEI. Trimming left V 7 bases short and J 5 bases short, with 15 bases between. The CDR3 consists of 14 residues. Written as DNA, the CDR3 is TGTGCCAGCACCCCAGGGACTGCCCATCAGCCCCAGCATTTT. Amino acid sequence: CASTPGTAHQPQHF.

This clonotype was detected ten times or more. This rearrangement joins TRBV11-2 to TRBJ2-7, with a weak D call TRBD1 (6 bases). In germline, CDR1 is SGHAT, CDR2 FQNNGV. This CDR3 is built from 17 residues. Trimming cost V 0 bases and J 3 bases, with 18 bases left between them. DNA for the CDR3: TGTGCCAGCAGCTTAGAAATCCCGGGACACGGGTACTACGAGCAGTACTTC. This sequence encodes CASSLEIPGHGYYEQYF. Drawing the rest from reference TRBV11-2 and TRBJ2-7, the complete variable domain is EAGVAQSPRYKIIEKRQSVAFWCNPISGHATLYWYQQILGQGPKLLIQFQNNGVVDDSQLPKDRFSAERLKGVDSTLKIQPAKLEDSAVYLCASSLEIPGHGYYEQYFGPGTRLTVT.

As for this clonotype: A much more abundant neighbour one base away suggests this may be a read error. The chain links TRBV5-1 to TRBJ1-1; D gene unclear. Germline CDR1 SGHRS, CDR2 YFSETQ. This CDR3 region has 14 residues. In nucleotides, the CDR3 is TGCGCCAGCAGCTTGGCCGCCGTTAACACTGAAGCTTCCTTT. This sequence encodes CASSLAAVNTEASF.

A few counts support this clonotype. CDR3 in amino acids: CASSFGLAGEGASSYNEQFF. DNA of the CDR3: TGTGCCAGCAGCTTTGGCCTAGCGGGAGAGGGGGCAAGCTCCTACAATGAGCAGTTCTTC. The chain couples TRBV5-5 to TRBJ2-1, with 10 bases that match TRBD2. Germline trimming cut 2 bases from V and 0 bases from J; bases unmatched to any gene: 14. Germline CDR1 reads SGHKS; CDR2 reads YYEKEE (reference sequence). The CDR3 loop spans 20 amino acids.

This clonotype has just a few counts. This CDR3 is CASSFVGGRAEMYEQFF. The CDR3 DNA sequence: TGTGCCAGCAGCTTCGTCGGCGGGAGGGCGGAAATGTATGAGCAGTTCTTC. V and J are TRBV7-6 and TRBJ2-1; TRBD2 agrees at 9 bases. The CDR3 has 17 amino acids. Unmatched junction bases numbered 14, after V lost 3 bases and J lost 8 bases. Per germline, CDR1 SGHVS and CDR2 FNYEAQ.

This clonotype occurred many times. The gene calls are TRBV7-3 and TRBJ2-5; unclear D gene. This CDR3 region has 13 residues. V lost 2 bases, J lost 5 bases, and 9 bases lay in between. CDR1 and CDR2 (germline): SGHTA, FQGTGA. The CDR3 sequence is CASSLFPEETQYF. For the CDR3, the DNA is TGTGCCAGCAGCTTATTCCCGGAGGAGACCCAGTACTTC.

In its sample, this clonotype was seen many times. The V gene is TRBV30, the J gene TRBJ1-2; no firm D call. The germline gives CDR1 GTSNPN, CDR2 SVGIG (reference sequence). V was clipped by 4 bases and J by 4 bases, with 7 bases between them. The length of the CDR3 is 11 residues. The CDR3, as DNA: TGTGCCTGGACTTCGAGCTATGGCTACACCTTC. Its protein is CAWTSSYGYTF.

This clonotype was observed a handful of times. The V call is TRBV20-1, the J call TRBJ1-5; 7 positions match TRBD1. V was clipped by 0 bases and J by 3 bases; unmatched bases: 11. The germline V gene has CDR1 DFQATT and CDR2 SNEGSKA (reference sequence). CDR3 size: 17 residues. The CDR3 DNA reads TGCAGTGCTAGAGATCATCAGGGGGACGGATTCAATCAGCCCCAGCATTTT. This translates into CSARDHQGDGFNQPQHF.

Concerning this clonotype itself: A read error likely explains this, since a far larger clone differs by one base. This chain uses TRBV12-3 or TRBV12-4 with TRBJ2-1, with 9 bases lining up with TRBD2. Gene TRBJ2-3 matches the end of the DNA better, so the J call may be wrong. The CDR3 is made up of 15 amino acids. The CDR3 reads CASSPRGSGRDMQYF. The CDR3 region has the DNA TGTGCCAGCAGCCCTCGGGGTAGCGGGAGAGATATGCAGTATTTT.

The table lists this clonotype with many counts. The V call is TRBV10-3, the J call TRBJ1-1; D gene ambiguous. The V end lost 6 bases, the J end lost 3 bases, and 14 bases lay between the germline ends. Germline lookup yields CDR1 ENHRY and CDR2 SYGVKD. This CDR3 region has 14 residues. CDR3 DNA sequence: TGTGCCATCAGCCCTCAGTCTCCAGACACTGAAGCTTTCTTT. This translates into CAISPQSPDTEAFF.

The chain links TRBV20-1 to TRBJ2-1; 8 positions agree with TRBD2. V was pared by 6 bases and J by 11 bases, with 15 bases of the junction left unmatched. The CDR3 has 14 residues. The V gene's germline CDR1 is DFQATT and CDR2 SNEGSKA (reference sequence). In DNA, the CDR3 is TGCAGTGCCGCCCAAGTCTGGCGGGAGGACCAGCAGTTCTTC. Amino acid sequence: CSAAQVWREDQQFF.

This clonotype was seen more than once but under ten times. This rearrangement joins TRBV9 to TRBJ2-2; 11 positions match TRBD2. V lost 3 bases, J lost 2 bases, and 3 bases stayed unmatched. Germline V CDR1 and CDR2: SGDLS, YYNGEE. The CDR3 has 16 residues. The DNA for the CDR3 is TGTGCCAGCAGCGGTAGCGGGAGGGATAACACCGGGGAGCTGTTTTTT. It codes for CASSGSGRDNTGELFF. The full variable domain, rest sourced from reference TRBV9 and TRBJ2-2, is DSGVTQTPKHLITATGQRVTLRCSPRSGDLSVYWYQQSLDQGLQFLIQYYNGEERAKGNILERFSAQQFPDLHSELNLSSLELGDSALYFCASSGSGRDNTGELFFGEGSRLTVL.

This clonotype has a count of ten or more. The chain has TRBV11-3 and TRBJ2-2; TRBD1 aligns across 8 bases. The CDR3 length is 15 residues. Germline assignment: CDR1 SGHNT and CDR2 YENEEA. V lost 5 bases to trimming and J lost 1 base; unmatched junction nucleotides: 3. CDR3 bases: TGTGCCAGCAGCGGACAGGGACTGAACACCGGGGAGCTGTTTTTT. Residues: CASSGQGLNTGELFF.

This clonotype was seen repeatedly, ten times or more. The V gene is TRBV11-1, the J gene TRBJ2-1; TRBD2 aligns across 14 bases. The V and J ends lost 2 bases and 7 bases, in that order; junction bases with no gene match: 7. CDR1 and CDR2 (germline): SGHAT, FQDESV (reference sequence). This CDR3 has 17 amino acids. CDR3 sequence: CASSLRPTSGRGNEQFF. CDR3 DNA: TGTGCCAGCAGCTTAAGACCGACTAGCGGGAGGGGGAATGAGCAGTTCTTC. The full variable domain, with the rest looked up from reference TRBV11-1 and TRBJ2-1, is EAEVAQSPRYKITEKSQAVAFWCDPISGHATLYWYRQILGQGPELLVQFQDESVVDDSQLPKDRFSAERLKGVDSTLKIQPAELGDSAMYLCASSLRPTSGRGNEQFFGPGTRLTVL.